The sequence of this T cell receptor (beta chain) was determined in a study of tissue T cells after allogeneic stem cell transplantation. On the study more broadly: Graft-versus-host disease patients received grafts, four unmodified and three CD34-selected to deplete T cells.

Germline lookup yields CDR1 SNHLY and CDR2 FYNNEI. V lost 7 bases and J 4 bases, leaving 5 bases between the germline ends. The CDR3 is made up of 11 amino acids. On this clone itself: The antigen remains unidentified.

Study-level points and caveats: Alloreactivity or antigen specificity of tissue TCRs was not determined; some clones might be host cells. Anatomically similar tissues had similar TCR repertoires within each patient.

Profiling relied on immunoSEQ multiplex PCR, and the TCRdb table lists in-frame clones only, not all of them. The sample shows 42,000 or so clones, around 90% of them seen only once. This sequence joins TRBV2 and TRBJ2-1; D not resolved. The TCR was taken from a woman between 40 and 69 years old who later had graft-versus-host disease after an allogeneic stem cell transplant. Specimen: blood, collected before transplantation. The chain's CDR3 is CASNRYNEQFF. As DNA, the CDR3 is TGTGCCAGCAACAGATACAATGAGCAGTTCTTC. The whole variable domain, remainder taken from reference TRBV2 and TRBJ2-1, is EPEVTQTPSHQVTQMGQEVILRCVPISNHLYFYWYRQILGQKVEFLVSFYNNEISEKSEIFDDQFSVERPDGSNFTLKIRSTKLEDSAMYFCASNRYNEQFFGPGTRLTVL.